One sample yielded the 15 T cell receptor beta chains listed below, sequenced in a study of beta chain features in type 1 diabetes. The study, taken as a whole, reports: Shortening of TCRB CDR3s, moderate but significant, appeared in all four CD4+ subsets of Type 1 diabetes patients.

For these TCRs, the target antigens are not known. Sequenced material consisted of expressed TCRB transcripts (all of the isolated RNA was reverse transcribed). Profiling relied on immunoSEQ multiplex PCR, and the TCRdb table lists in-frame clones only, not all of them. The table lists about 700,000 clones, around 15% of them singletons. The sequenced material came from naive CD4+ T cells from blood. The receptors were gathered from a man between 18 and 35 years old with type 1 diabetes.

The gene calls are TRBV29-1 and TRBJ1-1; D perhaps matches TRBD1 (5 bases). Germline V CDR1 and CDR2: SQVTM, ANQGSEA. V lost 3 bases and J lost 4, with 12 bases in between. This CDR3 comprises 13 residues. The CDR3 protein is CSVDQGASTEAFF. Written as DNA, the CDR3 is TGCAGCGTTGATCAGGGAGCGAGCACTGAAGCTTTCTTT.

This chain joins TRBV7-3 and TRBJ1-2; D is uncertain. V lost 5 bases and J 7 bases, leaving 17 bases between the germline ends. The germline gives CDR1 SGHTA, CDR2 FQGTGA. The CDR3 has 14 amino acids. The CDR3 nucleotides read TGTGCCAGCAGCCCTCGGGAGCCTATGGGTGGCTACACCTTC. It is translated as CASSPREPMGGYTF.

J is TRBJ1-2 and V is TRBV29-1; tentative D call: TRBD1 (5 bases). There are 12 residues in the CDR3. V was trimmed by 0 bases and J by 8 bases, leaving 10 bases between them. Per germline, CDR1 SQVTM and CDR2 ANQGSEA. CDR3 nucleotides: TGCAGCGTTGAAGATGGAGGGGACGGCTACACCTTC. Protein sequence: CSVEDGGDGYTF.

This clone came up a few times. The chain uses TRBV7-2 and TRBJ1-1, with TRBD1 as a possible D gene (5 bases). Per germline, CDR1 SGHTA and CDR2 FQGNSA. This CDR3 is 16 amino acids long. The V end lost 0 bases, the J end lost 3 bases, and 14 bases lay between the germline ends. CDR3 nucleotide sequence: TGTGCCAGCAGCTTAGCGCAACGGGGCGCGTACACTGAAGCTTTCTTT. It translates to CASSLAQRGAYTEAFF.

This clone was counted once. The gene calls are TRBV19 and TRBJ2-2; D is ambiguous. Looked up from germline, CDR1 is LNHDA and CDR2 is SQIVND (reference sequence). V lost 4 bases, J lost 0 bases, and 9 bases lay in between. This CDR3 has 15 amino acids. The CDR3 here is CASSKMSSNTGELFF. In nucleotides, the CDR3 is TGTGCCAGTAGTAAGATGTCGTCGAACACCGGGGAGCTGTTTTTT.

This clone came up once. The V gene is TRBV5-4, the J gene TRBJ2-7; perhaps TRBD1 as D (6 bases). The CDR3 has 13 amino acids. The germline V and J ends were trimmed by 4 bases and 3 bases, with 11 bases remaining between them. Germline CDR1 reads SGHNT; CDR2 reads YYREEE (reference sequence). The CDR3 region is CASSPDRSYEQYF. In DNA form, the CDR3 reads TGTGCCAGCAGCCCCGACAGGAGCTACGAGCAGTACTTC.

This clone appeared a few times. This chain's CDR3 is CASSPPGASFSYNEQFF. The DNA of the CDR3 is TGTGCCAGCTCACCACCTGGGGCTAGCTTTTCCTACAATGAGCAGTTCTTC. The genes are TRBV18 and TRBJ2-1, with D possibly being TRBD1 or TRBD2 (5 bases each). Per germline, CDR1 KGHSH and CDR2 LQKENI. Deletions cut 0 bases from V and 1 base from J, with 13 bases between. The CDR3 has 17 amino acids.

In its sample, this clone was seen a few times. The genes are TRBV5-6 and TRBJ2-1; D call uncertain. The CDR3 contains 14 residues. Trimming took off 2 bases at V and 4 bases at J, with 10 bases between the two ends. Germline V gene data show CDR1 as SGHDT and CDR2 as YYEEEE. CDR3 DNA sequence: TGTGCCAGCAGCTTTACAGCAGCTTACAATGAGCAGTTCTTC. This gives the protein CASSFTAAYNEQFF.

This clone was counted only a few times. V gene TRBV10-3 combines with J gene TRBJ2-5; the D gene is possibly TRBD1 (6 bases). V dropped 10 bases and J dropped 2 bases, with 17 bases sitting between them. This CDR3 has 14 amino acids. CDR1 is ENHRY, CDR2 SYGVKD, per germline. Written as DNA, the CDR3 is TGTGCCACCACCATGGGGGACAAACAAGAGACCCAGTACTTC. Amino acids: CATTMGDKQETQYF.

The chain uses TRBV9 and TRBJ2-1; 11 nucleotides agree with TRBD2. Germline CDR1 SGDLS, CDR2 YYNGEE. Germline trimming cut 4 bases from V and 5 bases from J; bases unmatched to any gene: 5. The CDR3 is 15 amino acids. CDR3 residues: CASSRLAGSHNEQFF. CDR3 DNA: TGTGCCAGCAGCCGACTAGCGGGGAGTCACAATGAGCAGTTCTTC.

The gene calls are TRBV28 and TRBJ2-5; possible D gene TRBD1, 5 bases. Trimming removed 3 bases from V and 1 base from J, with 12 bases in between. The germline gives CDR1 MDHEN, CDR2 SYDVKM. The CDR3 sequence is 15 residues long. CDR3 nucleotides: TGTGCCAGCAGTTTCTCGGACACGACCCAAGAGACCCAGTACTTC. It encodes CASSFSDTTQETQYF.

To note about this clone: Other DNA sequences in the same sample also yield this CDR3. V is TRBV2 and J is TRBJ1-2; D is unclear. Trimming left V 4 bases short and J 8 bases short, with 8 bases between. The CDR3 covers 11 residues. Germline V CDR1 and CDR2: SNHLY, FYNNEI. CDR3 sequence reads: CASSGPGGYTF. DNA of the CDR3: TGTGCCAGCAGTGGCCCGGGGGGCTACACCTTC.

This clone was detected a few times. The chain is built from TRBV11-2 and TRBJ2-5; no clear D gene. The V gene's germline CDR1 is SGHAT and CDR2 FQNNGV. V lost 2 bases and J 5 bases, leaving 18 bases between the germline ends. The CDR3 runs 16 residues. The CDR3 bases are TGTGCCAGCAGCTTACTTCAGTGGCCGACATGGGAGACCCAGTACTTC. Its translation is CASSLLQWPTWETQYF.

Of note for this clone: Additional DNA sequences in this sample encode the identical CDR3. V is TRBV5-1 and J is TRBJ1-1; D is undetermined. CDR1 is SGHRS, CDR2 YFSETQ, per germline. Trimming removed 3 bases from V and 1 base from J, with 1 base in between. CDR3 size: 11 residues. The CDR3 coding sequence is TGCGCCAGCAGCTCGAACACTGAAGCTTTCTTT. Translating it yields CASSSNTEAFF.

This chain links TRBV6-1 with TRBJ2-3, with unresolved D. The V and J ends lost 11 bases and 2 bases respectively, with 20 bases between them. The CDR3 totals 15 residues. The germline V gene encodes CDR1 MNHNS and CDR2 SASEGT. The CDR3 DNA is TGTGCCGCCGCACCTCTGCTCCCACCCACAGATACGCAGTATTTT. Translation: CAAAPLLPPTDTQYF.